Listed here is a single TCR beta chain. What it binds is unknown. The sample comes from a study of graft-versus-host responses after intestinal transplantation. General study results and limits: The study associated peak circulating GvH clone levels with early post-transplant HvG declines.

The method was immunoSEQ multiplex PCR; TCRdb's version includes in-frame clones alone and lacks a portion of them. Altogether 30,000 to 45,000 clones are present, around 83% being singletons, with the ten largest covering 3.5%. This CDR3 contains 13 residues. V was shortened by 4 bases and J by 10 bases, with 15 bases between the two germline ends. Germline CDR1 reads LNHDA; CDR2 reads SQIVND (reference sequence). This specimen consisted of PBMCs, obtained roughly 34 months after transplant. This chain uses TRBV19 with TRBJ2-3; maybe TRBD2 (5 bases). This clonotype was sampled from a human patient who received an intestinal transplant, so some T cells may come from the graft donor. In DNA, the CDR3 is TGTGCCAGTAGTACAAGCGGAGATCTAGCGCAGTATTTT. Translating gives CASSTSGDLAQYF.